A single sample is the source of the 30 T cell receptor beta chains below, sequenced in a study of cytomegalovirus exposure and HLA in healthy donors. Method: immunoSEQ multiplex PCR; TCRdb's copy keeps in-frame clones and lacks some. The sample includes some 240,000 clones, around 86% of them seen just once. The sequenced sample consisted of PBMCs. These receptors all stem from a young woman in good health and CMV-seropositive.

The V call is TRBV6-5, the J call TRBJ2-2, with 8 bases lining up with TRBD1. J was trimmed by 5 bases and V by 7 bases; bases with no gene match: 9. The CDR3 consists of 15 residues. From germline, CDR1 is MNHEY and CDR2 SVGAGI. The CDR3 nucleotides read TGTGCCAGCATTGCGGACAGGGCGGGTACCGGGGAGCTGTTTTTT. This codes for CASIADRAGTGELFF.

This clone was picked up a small number of times. This chain links TRBV30 with TRBJ2-5; tentatively, D is TRBD1 (5 bases). This CDR3 is built from 12 residues. Germline V gene lookup returns CDR1 GTSNPN and CDR2 SVGIG (reference sequence). V lost 2 bases and J 5 bases, leaving 9 bases between the germline ends. The CDR3 DNA reads TGTGCCTGGAGTACAGGACGGGAGACCCAGTACTTC. Its protein is CAWSTGRETQYF.

The chain links TRBV2 to TRBJ1-5; D might be TRBD1 (6 bases). Per germline, CDR1 SNHLY and CDR2 FYNNEI. The V end lost 5 bases, the J end lost 6 bases, and 20 bases lay between the germline ends. The CDR3 has 16 amino acids. The CDR3 DNA is TGTGCCAGCAGTCCGCGTACAGGGTTAGGTAGTCAGCCCCAGCATTTT. This sequence encodes CASSPRTGLGSQPQHF.

J is TRBJ1-1 and V is TRBV18; D is undetermined. The CDR3 runs to 16 residues. V was pared by 3 bases and J by 1 base, with 15 bases between. The germline gives CDR1 KGHSH, CDR2 LQKENI. CDR3 amino acids: CASSPPGSQRNTEAFF. CDR3 bases: TGTGCCAGCTCACCGCCGGGGAGTCAGAGGAACACTGAAGCTTTCTTT.

The chain couples TRBV7-9 to TRBJ2-7; 9 nucleotides line up with TRBD1. This CDR3 has 15 amino acids. Germline loops: CDR1 SEHNR, CDR2 FQNEAQ (reference sequence). The V gene end was trimmed by 0 bases and the J gene end by 4 bases; junction bases not matched to a gene: 4. CDR3 residues: CASSLAYGTGYEQYF. The CDR3 DNA reads as TGTGCCAGCAGCTTAGCATATGGGACAGGGTACGAGCAGTACTTC.

This clone has a handful of counts. The genes are TRBV7-3 and TRBJ2-1; tentative D call: TRBD2 (5 bases). Germline CDR1 SGHTA, CDR2 FQGTGA. V was clipped by 5 bases and J by 10 bases, with 15 bases between them. The CDR3 is made up of 13 amino acids. In DNA, the CDR3 is TGTGCCAGCAGCCCGGCACGGGATCAGGAGCAGTTCTTC. Its translation: CASSPARDQEQFF.

The chain links TRBV4-1 to TRBJ2-2; TRBD2 agrees at 10 bases. Germline loops: CDR1 MGHRA, CDR2 YSYEKL. The CDR3 consists of 16 residues. V shed 4 bases, J shed 7 bases, and the junction held 9 bases outside the gene matches. This CDR3 reads CASSPLAGVDVGELFF. In DNA, the CDR3 is TGCGCCAGCAGCCCTCTAGCGGGAGTAGACGTCGGGGAGCTGTTTTTT.

V usage is TRBV5-6 and J usage is TRBJ2-1, with 11 nucleotides matching TRBD2. CDR1 is SGHDT, CDR2 YYEEEE, per germline. J lost 0 bases, V lost 2 bases, and 1 base had no gene match. CDR3 length: 16 amino acids. CDR3 region: CASSLGLAGSYNEQFF. DNA for the CDR3: TGTGCCAGCAGCTTAGGACTAGCGGGCTCCTACAATGAGCAGTTCTTC. Combining the CDR3 with reference TRBV5-6 and TRBJ2-1 gives the whole variable domain DAGVTQSPTHLIKTRGQQVTLRCSPKSGHDTVSWYQQALGQGPQFIFQYYEEEERQRGNFPDRFSGHQFPNYSSELNVNALLLGDSALYLCASSLGLAGSYNEQFFGPGTRLTVL.

This clone was seen a handful of times. This chain links TRBV5-6 with TRBJ2-7; 13 positions agree with TRBD2. Trimming cost V 0 bases and J 4 bases; bases outside gene matches: 1. This CDR3 contains 15 residues. Germline lookup yields CDR1 SGHDT and CDR2 YYEEEE. The CDR3 protein is CASSLELAGGYEQYF. For the CDR3, the DNA is TGTGCCAGCAGCTTGGAACTAGCGGGAGGGTACGAGCAGTACTTC. The full variable domain, rest sourced from reference TRBV5-6 and TRBJ2-7, is DAGVTQSPTHLIKTRGQQVTLRCSPKSGHDTVSWYQQALGQGPQFIFQYYEEEERQRGNFPDRFSGHQFPNYSSELNVNALLLGDSALYLCASSLELAGGYEQYFGPGTRLTVT.

The CDR3 sequence is CASSLLGTGGLTDTQYF. Here the CDR3 DNA reads TGTGCCAGCAGCTTGCTCGGTACGGGAGGGCTCACAGATACGCAGTATTTT. This chain uses TRBV5-6 with TRBJ2-3; 8 nucleotides line up with TRBD2. This CDR3 contains 17 residues. The V gene's germline CDR1 is SGHDT and CDR2 YYEEEE. V was clipped by 1 base and J by 2 bases; unmatched bases: 9.

The CDR3 loop reads CASSVVGSEPYNEQFF. CDR3 nucleotides: TGTGCCAGCAGCGTAGTAGGCAGCGAGCCTTACAATGAGCAGTTCTTC. V usage is TRBV9 and J usage is TRBJ2-1; D remains unclear. The CDR3 sequence is 16 residues long. Germline CDR1 is SGDLS and CDR2 is YYNGEE. Trimming took 0 bases from V and 4 from J, leaving 14 bases between them.

The chain employs TRBV11-2 and TRBJ1-3; 9 bases align to TRBD1. CDR3 length: 19 residues. V was clipped by 6 bases and J by 4 bases; unmatched bases: 19. Germline CDR1 SGHAT, CDR2 FQNNGV. DNA for the CDR3: TGTGCCAGCAGTACCGGGACAGGGCTCCGTCGGGCGGACGGAAACACCATATATTTT. Protein: CASSTGTGLRRADGNTIYF.

The gene calls are TRBV4-1 and TRBJ2-3; maybe TRBD1 (5 bases). Germline V gene data show CDR1 as MGHRA and CDR2 as YSYEKL. V was clipped by 1 base and J by 9 bases, with 17 bases between them. CDR3 length: 15 amino acids. The CDR3 is CASSQGNQDMETQYF. The CDR3 DNA reads TGCGCCAGCAGCCAAGGTAATCAGGACATGGAAACGCAGTATTTT.

The J gene is TRBJ2-1, the V gene TRBV7-9; 9 nucleotides match TRBD1. The CDR3 contains 16 residues. Trimming removed 8 bases from V and 5 bases from J; junction bases left unmatched: 13. The V gene's germline CDR1 is SEHNR and CDR2 FQNEAQ (reference sequence). The CDR3 DNA sequence: TGTGCCAGCCGCCCCCGGGACAGGGATTATAACAATGAGCAGTTCTTC. Amino acid sequence: CASRPRDRDYNNEQFF.

J is TRBJ2-7 and V is TRBV30; D is unclear. Germline-derived CDR1 and CDR2 are GTSNPN and SVGIG (reference sequence). The CDR3 extends over 12 amino acids. Trimming removed 1 base at V and 2 bases at J, with 6 bases between. The CDR3 protein is CAWSGLTYEQYF. The CDR3 DNA sequence: TGTGCCTGGAGTGGCCTAACCTACGAGCAGTACTTC. Supplemented by reference TRBV30 and TRBJ2-7, the full variable domain reads SQTIHQWPATLVQPVGSPLSLECTVEGTSNPNLYWYRQAAGRGLQLLFYSVGIGQISSEVPQNLSASRPQDRQFILSSKKLLLSDSGFYLCAWSGLTYEQYFGPGTRLTVT.

The gene calls are TRBV19 and TRBJ2-1; 8 positions match TRBD2. V trimming: 4 bases; J trimming: 5 bases; junction bases outside the gene matches: 16. Per the germline V gene, CDR1 is LNHDA and CDR2 is SQIVND (reference sequence). The CDR3 is 18 amino acids. DNA for the CDR3: TGTGCCAGTAGTAAGGGTGTGACGGGAGGGGCCCGCCACAATGAGCAGTTCTTC. This gives the protein CASSKGVTGGARHNEQFF.

V is TRBV9 and J is TRBJ2-5; 7 bases are a match to TRBD1. This CDR3 comprises 16 residues. Germline trimming cut 3 bases from V and 1 base from J; bases unmatched to any gene: 9. Per germline, CDR1 SGDLS and CDR2 YYNGEE. The CDR3 spells CASSDPGGSGQETQYF. CDR3 DNA: TGTGCCAGCAGCGACCCAGGGGGATCAGGCCAAGAGACCCAGTACTTC.

This sequence joins TRBV7-9 and TRBJ2-7, with unresolved D. The CDR3 has 16 amino acids. V lost 5 bases and J lost 2, with 19 bases in between. CDR1 is SEHNR and CDR2 is FQNEAQ in the germline V gene (reference sequence). CDR3 protein: CASSGEVTLRPYEQYF. CDR3 DNA sequence: TGTGCCAGCAGCGGAGAGGTGACCTTGCGCCCCTACGAGCAGTACTTC.

The chain recombines TRBV28 with TRBJ2-6; 10 bases are a match to TRBD1. This CDR3 has 18 residues. Germline V gene data show CDR1 as MDHEN and CDR2 as SYDVKM. The V gene end was trimmed by 6 bases and the J gene end by 0 bases; junction bases not matched to a gene: 8. DNA for the CDR3: TGTGCCAGCAGGCCCGGGACAGGGGCCAACTCTGGGGCCAACGTCCTGACTTTC. Protein product: CASRPGTGANSGANVLTF.

Written as DNA, the CDR3 is TGTGCCAGCAGCGCCCCGAGCTTCTACGAGCAGTACTTC. It codes for CASSAPSFYEQYF. The chain uses TRBV7-2 and TRBJ2-7, with D unresolved. Germline V lookup: CDR1 SGHTA, CDR2 FQGNSA. With 5 bases removed from V and 3 bases from J, the gap between germline ends came to 11 bases. The CDR3 extends over 13 amino acids.

This clone appeared a single time. This chain connects TRBV30 to TRBJ2-7; 11 positions agree with TRBD1. V lost 2 bases to trimming and J lost 6 bases; unmatched junction nucleotides: 9. Germline V lookup: CDR1 GTSNPN, CDR2 SVGIG (reference sequence). The CDR3 consists of 15 residues. This CDR3 reads CAWSHPGQGVSEQYF. DNA for the CDR3: TGTGCCTGGAGTCATCCGGGACAGGGGGTGTCCGAGCAGTACTTC.

The genes are TRBV7-8 and TRBJ1-4, with 8 bases fitting TRBD1. The CDR3 has 16 residues. CDR1 is SGHVS, CDR2 FQNEAQ, per germline. With 1 base clipped from V and 7 bases from J, the junction kept 8 bases outside the gene matches. The CDR3 DNA sequence: TGTGCCAGCAGCTTAGGCGGACAGGGAGAGCTTGAAAAACTGTTTTTT. Encoded protein: CASSLGGQGELEKLFF.

This sequence joins TRBV4-1 and TRBJ2-1, with TRBD1 matching over 7 bases. CDR3 size: 13 residues. Trimming removed 3 bases from V and 7 bases from J; junction bases left unmatched: 3. Germline loops: CDR1 MGHRA, CDR2 YSYEKL. Here the CDR3 reads CASSHQQGNEQFF. CDR3 sequence (DNA): TGCGCCAGCAGCCACCAACAGGGGAATGAGCAGTTCTTC.

The gene calls are TRBV5-4 and TRBJ2-1; TRBD2 matches at 7 bases. Germline V gene data show CDR1 as SGHNT and CDR2 as YYREEE (reference sequence). This CDR3 is 13 amino acids long. The V and J ends lost 1 base and 8 bases, in that order; junction bases with no gene match: 3. CDR3 DNA: TGTGCCAGCAGCTTGCCGACTAGCCATGAGCAGTTCTTC. The encoded protein is CASSLPTSHEQFF.

The V gene is TRBV5-4, the J gene TRBJ2-7, with 8 positions matching TRBD1. Germline V CDR1 and CDR2: SGHNT, YYREEE (reference sequence). The CDR3 consists of 13 residues. The V segment lost 5 bases and the J segment 3 bases; nucleotides outside the gene matches: 4. Here the CDR3 reads CASRGTGDYEQYF. The DNA for the CDR3 is TGTGCCAGCAGGGGGACAGGAGACTACGAGCAGTACTTC.

The V and J genes are TRBV7-6 and TRBJ2-7, with D tentatively TRBD1 (6 bases). The CDR3 runs 13 residues. With 5 bases removed from V and 11 bases from J, the gap between germline ends came to 19 bases. CDR1 and CDR2 from the germline V gene are SGHVS and FNYEAQ. In DNA, the CDR3 is TGTGCCAGCAGCCGAGGCCCTACAGGGACGGAGTACTTC. It codes for CASSRGPTGTEYF.

The chain recombines TRBV27 with TRBJ2-7; 8 nucleotides agree with TRBD1. This CDR3 contains 13 residues. Germline V gene data show CDR1 as MNHEY and CDR2 as SMNVEV (reference sequence). V was pared by 6 bases and J by 6 bases, with 7 bases of the junction left unmatched. The DNA for the CDR3 is TGTGCCAGCAGGGACAGGGCTTTCTCCGAGCAGTACTTC. Translating gives CASRDRAFSEQYF.

The rearrangement uses TRBV4-1 and TRBJ2-3, with TRBD2 matching over 7 bases. This CDR3 is built from 14 residues. V lost 6 bases to trimming and J lost 0 bases; unmatched junction nucleotides: 3. Germline V gene data show CDR1 as MGHRA and CDR2 as YSYEKL. The CDR3 reads CASRQRGSTDTQYF. CDR3 nucleotide sequence: TGCGCCAGCAGACAGCGGGGTAGCACAGATACGCAGTATTTT.

The V gene is TRBV4-1, the J gene TRBJ2-2; 8 bases line up with TRBD2. V trimming: 4 bases; J trimming: 1 base; junction bases outside the gene matches: 2. The CDR3 has 15 amino acids. Germline V CDR1 and CDR2: MGHRA, YSYEKL. In DNA, the CDR3 is TGCGCCAGCAGCCGAACTAGCGGGAACACCGGGGAGCTGTTTTTT. It translates to CASSRTSGNTGELFF.

The chain has TRBV5-1 and TRBJ1-2; perhaps TRBD1 as D (5 bases). Trimming took 0 bases from V and 6 from J, leaving 9 bases between them. CDR3 length: 13 amino acids. Germline V gives CDR1 SGHRS, CDR2 YFSETQ. In DNA form, the CDR3 reads TGCGCCAGCAGCTTGGGGGCAGGGAATGGCTACACCTTC. Amino acid sequence: CASSLGAGNGYTF.